Shown below are 10 T cell receptor beta chains from a single sample sequenced in a study of blood T cell repertoires in COVID-19 (TCRdb year 2020). Library preparation employed the immunoSEQ multiplex PCR assay. TCRdb obtained this table from immuneACCESS and retained in-frame rearrangements with V and J assigned. These tables miss some clones; where compared with another copy, unresolved V genes account for less than half of the shortfall, and the remainder is unexplained. The sample has 110,000 or so clones on record, 85% of them singletons. Jointly, the top ten make up less than 15% of the sample. Sequences were obtained from peripheral blood. Receptors were obtained from a human donor in a cohort sampled during active COVID-19.

The chain has TRBV6-6 and TRBJ1-1; the D gene is possibly TRBD1 (5 bases). This CDR3 contains 15 residues. The V end lost 0 bases, the J end lost 7 bases, and 15 bases lay between the germline ends. Germline assignment: CDR1 MNHNY and CDR2 SVGAGI (reference sequence). This chain's CDR3 is CASSYSFRDKNEAFF. In DNA, the CDR3 is TGTGCCAGCAGTTACTCTTTCAGGGATAAGAATGAAGCTTTCTTT.

This chain links TRBV5-1 with TRBJ1-1; D is undetermined. This CDR3 has 13 amino acids. Germline CDR1 is SGHRS and CDR2 is YFSETQ. Between the trimmed V and J ends, which lost 5 bases and 1 base, there was a span of 9 bases. CDR3 coding DNA: TGCGCCAGCAGATTCGGTTCGAACACTGAAGCTTTCTTT. Translating gives CASRFGSNTEAFF.

The rearrangement uses TRBV9 and TRBJ1-1; TRBD1 aligns across 7 bases. Germline V CDR1 and CDR2: SGDLS, YYNGEE. Trimming cost V 3 bases and J 5 bases; bases outside gene matches: 4. The CDR3 has 13 amino acids. CDR3 sequence reads: CASSGGTATEAFF. CDR3 coding DNA: TGTGCCAGCAGCGGAGGGACAGCTACTGAAGCTTTCTTT.

The chain recombines TRBV28 with TRBJ1-6; 8 bases align to TRBD1. The germline V gene has CDR1 MDHEN and CDR2 SYDVKM. The CDR3 extends over 13 amino acids. Trimming took 5 bases from V and 10 from J; bases not matched to a gene: 4. In nucleotides, the CDR3 is TGTGCCAGCAGTCCGACAGGGGTATCACCCCTCCACTTT. This gives the protein CASSPTGVSPLHF. Variable domain in full (rest from reference TRBV28 and TRBJ1-6): DVKVTQSSRYLVKRTGEKVFLECVQDMDHENMFWYRQDPGLGLRLIYFSYDVKMKEKGDIPEGYSVSREKKERFSLILESASTNQTSMYLCASSPTGVSPLHFGNGTRLTVT.

The chain carries TRBV20-1 and TRBJ2-6; TRBD2 matches at 7 bases. The length of the CDR3 is 16 residues. CDR1 and CDR2 from the germline V gene are DFQATT and SNEGSKA (reference sequence). V lost 3 bases, J lost 2 bases, and 7 bases stayed unmatched. The chain's CDR3 is CSASRGVGPGANVLTF. CDR3 in DNA: TGCAGTGCTAGTCGGGGGGTAGGGCCTGGGGCCAACGTCCTGACTTTC.

The genes are TRBV11-2 and TRBJ2-3; D not resolved. V was shortened by 0 bases and J by 2 bases, with 9 bases between the two germline ends. CDR1 and CDR2 (germline): SGHAT, FQNNGV. The CDR3 sequence is 15 residues long. The CDR3 bases are TGTGCCAGCAGCTTAGACGTGTTTATCACAGATACGCAGTATTTT. This encodes CASSLDVFITDTQYF.

This clone was counted a single time. The chain carries TRBV2 and TRBJ1-5, with 7 bases matching TRBD1. The CDR3 is 14 amino acids. Trimming removed 5 bases from V and 4 bases from J; junction bases left unmatched: 5. Germline loops: CDR1 SNHLY, CDR2 FYNNEI. DNA of the CDR3: TGTGCCAGCAGTCTAGACAGGGTGAATCAGCCCCAGCATTTT. Translation gives CASSLDRVNQPQHF.

The chain employs TRBV3-1 (or the pseudogene TRBV3-2) and TRBJ1-1; D possibly corresponds to TRBD1 (6 bases). The V end lost 0 bases, the J end lost 3 bases, and 14 bases lay between the germline ends. This CDR3 is 16 amino acids long. Germline V CDR1 and CDR2: LGHDT, YNNKEL (reference sequence). CDR3 amino acids: CASSQDRVGGHTEAFF. CDR3 nucleotides: TGTGCCAGCAGCCAAGATAGGGTGGGGGGGCACACTGAAGCTTTCTTT.

The sample holds one count of this clone. This chain links TRBV4-1 with TRBJ2-1; 10 nucleotides line up with TRBD2. This CDR3 region has 15 residues. Germline CDR1 is MGHRA and CDR2 is YSYEKL. V lost 4 bases to trimming and J lost 12 bases; unmatched junction nucleotides: 12. CDR3 DNA: TGCGCCAGCAGCCCACAAAGCGGGGGGGCCGCGGCGCAGTTCTTC. Protein: CASSPQSGGAAAQFF.

The V gene is TRBV7-2, the J gene TRBJ2-3, with D maybe TRBD1 (5 bases). The CDR3 sequence is 15 residues long. V was shortened by 4 bases and J by 4 bases, with 15 bases between the two germline ends. Germline V CDR1 and CDR2: SGHTA, FQGNSA. For the CDR3, the DNA is TGTGCCAGCAGCTATACCGGCCAGGGTGCAGATACGCAGTATTTT. Protein product: CASSYTGQGADTQYF.